One sample yielded the 11 T cell receptor beta chains listed below, sequenced in a study of T cell clonality in common variable immunodeficiency. Produced via immunoSEQ multiplex PCR; TCRdb's table is partial and in-frame only. The data show around 55,000 clones, with none appearing a single time. Sequencing used peripheral blood mononuclear cells. The receptors shown here come from a person between 18 and 75 years old in good health.

About this clone itself: The read finishes 3 residues shy of the CDR3 end, and the germline J gene is used to complete it. The chain employs TRBV7-8 and TRBJ1-2, with 8 positions matching TRBD1. This CDR3 has 16 amino acids. The germline V gene has CDR1 SGHVS and CDR2 FQNEAQ. The V gene end was trimmed by 5 bases and the J gene end by 1 base; junction bases not matched to a gene: 9. The DNA read from the CDR3 is TGTGCCAGCAGCCTAATGGGACAGGCCCTTAACTATGGC. Encoded protein: CASSLMGQALNYG. The entire CDR3 protein reads CASSLMGQALNYGYTF.

This clone showed up many times. The read terminates 3 residues ahead of where the CDR3 ends, so the germline J gene completes it. The chain is built from TRBV6-2 or TRBV6-3 and TRBJ2-7, with a weak D call TRBD1 (5 bases). The germline CDR1 and CDR2 sequences are MNHEY and SVGEGT. Between the trimmed V and J ends, which lost 5 bases and 2 bases, there was a span of 13 bases. The CDR3 length is 14 residues. The DNA read from the CDR3 is TGTGCCAGCAGTCAGGGAAACGGAGCCTACGAG. This codes for CASSQGNGAYE. The full CDR3 protein is CASSQGNGAYEQYF.

At least ten counts were recorded for this clone. The observed sequence ends 3 residues before the CDR3 terminus, with the missing tail filled in from the germline J gene. This chain uses TRBV7-2 with TRBJ1-4, with TRBD1 as a possible D gene (5 bases). Per germline, CDR1 SGHTA and CDR2 FQGNSA. The germline V and J ends were trimmed by 5 bases and 7 bases, with 11 bases remaining between them. The CDR3 runs to 13 residues. This CDR3 reads CASSPDRVEKLFF. The DNA read from the CDR3 is TGTGCCAGCAGCCCCGACAGAGTTGAAAAA.

This clone was seen repeatedly, ten times or more. The sequenced CDR3 bases are TGTGCCAGCAGCCCTCAACTAGCGCACACAGATACG. It codes for CASSPQLAHTDT. The full CDR3 sequence reads CASSPQLAHTDTQYF. The V gene is TRBV13, the J gene TRBJ2-3; 7 nucleotides match TRBD2. The sequence runs out 3 residues before the end of the CDR3; the remainder is reconstructed from the germline J gene. V gave up 5 bases and J gave up 2 bases; unmatched junction bases: 7. The germline CDR1 and CDR2 sequences are PRHDT and FYEKMQ (reference sequence). The CDR3 length is 15 residues.

This clone was found many times. The read ends 3 residues before the CDR3 terminus; that terminus is restored from the germline J gene. The chain combines TRBV20-1 with TRBJ1-5; TRBD1 aligns across 9 bases. Trimming removed 4 bases from V and 3 bases from J; junction bases left unmatched: 10. The CDR3 runs to 16 residues. CDR1 and CDR2 from the germline V gene are DFQATT and SNEGSKA (reference sequence). The CDR3 loop is CSATKTGTGINQPQHF. CDR3 bases read: TGCAGTGCTACCAAGACCGGGACAGGGATCAATCAGCCC.

On this clone: The sequenced fragment ends 3 residues before the CDR3 boundary, so the rest is inferred from the germline J gene. V gene TRBV6-1 combines with J gene TRBJ1-5; weak D call: TRBD1 (6 bases). CDR1 is MNHNS and CDR2 is SASEGT in the germline V gene. V was cut by 4 bases and J by 3 bases, with 10 bases left in between. The CDR3 sequence is 14 residues long. Here the CDR3 reads CASSGRQVNQPQHF. CDR3 DNA, as far as it was read: TGTGCCAGCAGTGGGAGACAGGTCAATCAGCCC.

At least ten counts were recorded for this clone. Coverage ceases 3 residues before the CDR3 finishes, and the germline J gene fills in the end. The chain recombines TRBV2 with TRBJ2-6; a possible D gene is TRBD1 (6 bases). Looked up from germline, CDR1 is SNHLY and CDR2 is FYNNEI. The CDR3 is made up of 15 amino acids. Incomplete CDR3 DNA: TGTGCAGGGGGAGAGTCGAGCTCTGGGGCCAACGTC. Its protein is CAGGESSSGANV. The full CDR3 is CAGGESSSGANVLTF.

This clone was observed at least ten times. Read data end 3 residues before the CDR3 end; the end is taken from the germline J gene. The chain couples TRBV6-2 or TRBV6-3 to TRBJ2-7; D is undetermined. Per the germline V gene, CDR1 is MNHEY and CDR2 is SVGEGT. The CDR3 is 12 residues long. V dropped 5 bases and J dropped 5 bases, with 10 bases sitting between them. The chain's CDR3 is CASSTNSHEQYF. Partial CDR3 DNA: TGTGCCAGCAGTACCAACAGCCACGAG.

At least ten counts were recorded for this clone. The read ends 3 residues shy of where the CDR3 ends; the end is completed using the germline J gene. The rearrangement uses TRBV28 and TRBJ2-5, with D perhaps TRBD1 (5 bases). The CDR3 has 13 amino acids. Trimming stripped 7 bases from V and 2 bases from J, with 11 bases between. In germline, CDR1 is MDHEN, CDR2 SYDVKM. The covered CDR3 bases are TGTGCCAGCAATACCAGACAGCAAGAGACC. Translated, it gives CASNTRQQET. The full CDR3 sequence reads CASNTRQQETQYF. Variable domain in full (rest from reference TRBV28 and TRBJ2-5): DVKVTQSSRYLVKRTGEKVFLECVQDMDHENMFWYRQDPGLGLRLIYFSYDVKMKEKGDIPEGYSVSREKKERFSLILESASTNQTSMYLCASNTRQQETQYFGPGTRLLVL.

This clone was recorded many times. The CDR3 end falls 3 residues outside the read, so it is completed with the germline J gene. The gene calls are TRBV20-1 and TRBJ2-3; D perhaps matches TRBD2 (5 bases). This CDR3 comprises 12 residues. Trimming removed 5 bases at V and 5 bases at J, with 11 bases between. In germline, CDR1 is DFQATT, CDR2 SNEGSKA (reference sequence). The CDR3 is CSARTARDTQYF. Incomplete CDR3 DNA: TGCAGTGCTCGGACTGCAAGAGATACG.

This clone has a handful of counts. The CDR3 goes on 3 residues after the read ends, and that part is filled in from the germline J gene. The gene calls are TRBV5-1 and TRBJ2-7; 10 nucleotides agree with TRBD2. Germline assignment: CDR1 SGHRS and CDR2 YFSETQ. The CDR3 runs to 14 residues. V was pared by 6 bases and J by 1 base, with 4 bases of the junction left unmatched. This chain's CDR3 is CASTRTSGSYEQYF. CDR3 DNA (partial): TGCGCCAGCACCCGGACTAGCGGTTCCTACGAG.